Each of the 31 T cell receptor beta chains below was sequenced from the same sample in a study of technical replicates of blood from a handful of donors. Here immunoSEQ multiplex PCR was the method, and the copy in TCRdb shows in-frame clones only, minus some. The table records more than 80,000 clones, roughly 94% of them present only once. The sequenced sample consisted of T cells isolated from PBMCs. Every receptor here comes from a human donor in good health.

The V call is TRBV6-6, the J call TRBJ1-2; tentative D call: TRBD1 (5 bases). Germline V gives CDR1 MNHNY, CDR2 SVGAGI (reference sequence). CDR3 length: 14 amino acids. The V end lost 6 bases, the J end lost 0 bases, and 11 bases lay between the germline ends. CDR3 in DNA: TGTGCCAGCAGCTGGGACTCAGCTAACTATGGCTACACCTTC. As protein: CASSWDSANYGYTF.

CDR3 residues: CASRQDRVGFEQYF. Written as DNA, the CDR3 is TGTGCCAGCAGACAAGACAGGGTGGGGTTCGAGCAGTACTTC. The chain joins TRBV6-5 to TRBJ2-7, with TRBD1 identical over 7 bases. Germline assignment: CDR1 MNHEY and CDR2 SVGAGI. The trim removed 6 bases at V and 6 bases at J, leaving 11 bases unmatched. The CDR3 length is 14 residues.

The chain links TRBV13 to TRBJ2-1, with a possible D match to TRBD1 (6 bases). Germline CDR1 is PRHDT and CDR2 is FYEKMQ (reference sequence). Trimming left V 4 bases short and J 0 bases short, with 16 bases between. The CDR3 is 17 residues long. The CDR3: CASSSRVRDISYNEQFF. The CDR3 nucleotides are TGTGCCAGCAGCTCCCGAGTCCGGGACATCTCCTACAATGAGCAGTTCTTC.

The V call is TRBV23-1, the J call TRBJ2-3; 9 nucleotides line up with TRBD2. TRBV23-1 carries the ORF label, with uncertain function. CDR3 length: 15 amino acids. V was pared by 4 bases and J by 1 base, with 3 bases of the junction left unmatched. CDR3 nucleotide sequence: TGCGCCAGCAGTCCCCTAGCGGGGCGCACAGATACGCAGTATTTT. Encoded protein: CASSPLAGRTDTQYF.

The CDR3 region is CASSPRTSGYEQYF. The CDR3 coding sequence is TGTGCCAGCAGCCCCCGGACTAGCGGCTACGAGCAGTACTTC. The rearrangement links TRBV7-9 to TRBJ2-7, with 10 nucleotides matching TRBD2. J was trimmed by 3 bases and V by 5 bases; bases with no gene match: 4. CDR1 and CDR2 from the germline V gene are SEHNR and FQNEAQ (reference sequence). This CDR3 comprises 14 residues.

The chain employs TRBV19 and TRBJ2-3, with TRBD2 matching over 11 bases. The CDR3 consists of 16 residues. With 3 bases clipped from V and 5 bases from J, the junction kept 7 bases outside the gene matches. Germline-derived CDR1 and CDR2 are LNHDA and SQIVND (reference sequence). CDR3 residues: CASSMELAGVEDTQYF. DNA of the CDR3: TGTGCCAGTAGTATGGAACTAGCGGGAGTAGAAGATACGCAGTATTTT.

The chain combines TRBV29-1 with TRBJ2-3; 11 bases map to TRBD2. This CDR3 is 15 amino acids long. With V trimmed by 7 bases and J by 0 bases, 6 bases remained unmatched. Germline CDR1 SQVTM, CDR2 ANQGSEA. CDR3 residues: CSAGTSGTSTDTQYF. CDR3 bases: TGCAGCGCAGGGACTAGCGGAACTAGCACAGATACGCAGTATTTT.

CDR3 bases: TGCGCCAGCAGCCGCGGGACTAGCGGGTCCTACAATGAGCAGTTCTTC. It specifies CASSRGTSGSYNEQFF. This rearrangement joins TRBV4-3 to TRBJ2-1, with 12 positions matching TRBD2. Germline CDR1 is LGHNA and CDR2 is YSLEER. The CDR3 length is 16 residues. After removal of 4 bases from V and 1 base from J, the junction contained 2 bases not matched to a gene.

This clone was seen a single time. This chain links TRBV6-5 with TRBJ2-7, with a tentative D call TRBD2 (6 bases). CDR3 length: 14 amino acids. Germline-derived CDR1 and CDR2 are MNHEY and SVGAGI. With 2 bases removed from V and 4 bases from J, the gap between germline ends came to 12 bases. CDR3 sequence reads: CASSYGGLGYEQYF. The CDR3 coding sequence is TGTGCCAGCAGTTACGGAGGGCTCGGTTACGAGCAGTACTTC.

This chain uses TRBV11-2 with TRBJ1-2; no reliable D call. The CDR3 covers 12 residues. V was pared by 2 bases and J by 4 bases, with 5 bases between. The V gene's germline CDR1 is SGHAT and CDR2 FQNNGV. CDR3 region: CASSLTSYGYTF. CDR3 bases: TGTGCCAGCAGCTTAACAAGCTATGGCTACACCTTC.

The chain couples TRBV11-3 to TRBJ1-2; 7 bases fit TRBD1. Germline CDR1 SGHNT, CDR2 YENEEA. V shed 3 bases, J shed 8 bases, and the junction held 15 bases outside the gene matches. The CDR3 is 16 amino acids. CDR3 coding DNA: TGTGCCAGCAGCTTGGAGGCCGGCTGGGACAGTCAGGGCTACACCTTC. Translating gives CASSLEAGWDSQGYTF. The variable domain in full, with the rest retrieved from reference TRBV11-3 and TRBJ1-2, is EAGVVQSPRYKIIEKKQPVAFWCNPISGHNTLYWYLQNLGQGPELLIRYENEEAVDDSQLPKDRFSAERLKGVDSTLKIQPAELGDSAVYLCASSLEAGWDSQGYTFGSGTRLTVV.

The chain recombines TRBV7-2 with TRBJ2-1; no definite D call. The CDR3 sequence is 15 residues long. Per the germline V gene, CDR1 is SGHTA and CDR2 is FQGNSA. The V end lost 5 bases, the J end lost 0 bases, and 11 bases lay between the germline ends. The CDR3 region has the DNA TGTGCCAGCAGCCCCTTCAGAAGCTCCTACAATGAGCAGTTCTTC. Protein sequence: CASSPFRSSYNEQFF.

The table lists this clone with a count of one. The chain's CDR3 is CASSVGLTGELFF. The CDR3 DNA follows: TGTGCCAGCAGCGTCGGACTCACCGGGGAGCTGTTTTTT. V and J are TRBV9 and TRBJ2-2, with TRBD2 as a possible D gene (5 bases). Germline V gene lookup returns CDR1 SGDLS and CDR2 YYNGEE. V lost 2 bases and J lost 4, with 6 bases in between. The CDR3 contains 13 residues.

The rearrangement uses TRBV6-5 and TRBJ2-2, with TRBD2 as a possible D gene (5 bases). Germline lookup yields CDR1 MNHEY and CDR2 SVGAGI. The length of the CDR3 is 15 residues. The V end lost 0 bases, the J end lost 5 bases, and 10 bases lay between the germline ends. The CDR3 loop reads CASSYSGIRTGELFF. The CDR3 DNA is TGTGCCAGCAGTTACTCCGGGATAAGAACCGGGGAGCTGTTTTTT.

CDR3 region: CASSLGQGNTEAFF. The CDR3 DNA follows: TGTGCCAGTAGTTTGGGACAGGGGAACACTGAAGCTTTCTTT. The genes are TRBV19 and TRBJ1-1; 9 bases are a match to TRBD1. Germline assignment: CDR1 LNHDA and CDR2 SQIVND (reference sequence). The junction had 2 bases not matched to a gene; V was cut back by 5 bases and J by 1 base. The CDR3 consists of 14 residues.

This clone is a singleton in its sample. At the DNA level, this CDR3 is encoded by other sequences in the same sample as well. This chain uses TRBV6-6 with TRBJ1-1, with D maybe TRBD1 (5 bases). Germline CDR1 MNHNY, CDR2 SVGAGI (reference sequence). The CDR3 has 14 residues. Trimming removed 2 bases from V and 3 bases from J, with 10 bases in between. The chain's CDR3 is CASSYRVGDTEAFF. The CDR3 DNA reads TGTGCCAGCAGTTACCGCGTAGGGGACACTGAAGCTTTCTTT.

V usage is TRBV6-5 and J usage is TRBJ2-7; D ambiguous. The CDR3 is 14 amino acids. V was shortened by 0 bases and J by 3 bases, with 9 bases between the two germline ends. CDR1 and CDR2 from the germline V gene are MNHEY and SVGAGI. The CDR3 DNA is TGTGCCAGCAGTTACTCGAACTTTAACTACGAGCAGTACTTC. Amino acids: CASSYSNFNYEQYF.

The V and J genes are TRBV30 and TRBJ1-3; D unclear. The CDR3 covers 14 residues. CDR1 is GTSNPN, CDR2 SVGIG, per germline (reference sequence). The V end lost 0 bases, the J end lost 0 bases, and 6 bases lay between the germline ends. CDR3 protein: CAWSVSSSGNTIYF. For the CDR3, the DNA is TGTGCCTGGAGTGTGAGTAGCTCTGGAAACACCATATATTTT. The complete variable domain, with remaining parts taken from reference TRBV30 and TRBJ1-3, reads SQTIHQWPATLVQPVGSPLSLECTVEGTSNPNLYWYRQAAGRGLQLLFYSVGIGQISSEVPQNLSASRPQDRQFILSSKKLLLSDSGFYLCAWSVSSSGNTIYFGEGSWLTVV.

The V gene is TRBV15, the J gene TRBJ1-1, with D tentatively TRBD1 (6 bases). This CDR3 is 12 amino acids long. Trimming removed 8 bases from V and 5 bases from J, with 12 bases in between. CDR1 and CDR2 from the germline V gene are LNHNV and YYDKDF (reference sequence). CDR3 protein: CATGETGTEAFF. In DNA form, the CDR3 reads TGTGCCACCGGTGAAACAGGGACTGAAGCTTTCTTT.

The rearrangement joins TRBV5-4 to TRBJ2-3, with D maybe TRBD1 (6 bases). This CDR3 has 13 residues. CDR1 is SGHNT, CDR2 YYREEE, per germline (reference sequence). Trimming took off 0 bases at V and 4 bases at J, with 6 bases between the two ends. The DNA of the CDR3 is TGTGCCAGCAGCTTGGACAGGGCAGATACGCAGTATTTT. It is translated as CASSLDRADTQYF.

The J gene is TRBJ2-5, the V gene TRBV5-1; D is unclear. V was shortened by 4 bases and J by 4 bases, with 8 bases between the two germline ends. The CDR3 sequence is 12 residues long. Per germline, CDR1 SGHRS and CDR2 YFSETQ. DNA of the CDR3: TGCGCCAGCAGCCTACTGCGAGAGACCCAGTACTTC. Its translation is CASSLLRETQYF.

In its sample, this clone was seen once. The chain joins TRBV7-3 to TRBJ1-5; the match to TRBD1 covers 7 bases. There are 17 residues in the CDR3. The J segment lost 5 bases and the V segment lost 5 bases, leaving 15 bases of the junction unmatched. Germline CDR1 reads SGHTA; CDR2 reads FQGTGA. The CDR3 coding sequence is TGTGCCAGCAGCCTCATCGACAGGGTGGGAAAACATCAGCCCCAGCATTTT. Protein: CASSLIDRVGKHQPQHF.

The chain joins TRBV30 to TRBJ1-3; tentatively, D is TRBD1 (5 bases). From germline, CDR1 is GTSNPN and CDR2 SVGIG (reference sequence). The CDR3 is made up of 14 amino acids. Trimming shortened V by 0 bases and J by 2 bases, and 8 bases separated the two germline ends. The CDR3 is CAWSVATAGNTIYF. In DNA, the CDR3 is TGTGCCTGGAGTGTAGCGACAGCTGGAAACACCATATATTTT.

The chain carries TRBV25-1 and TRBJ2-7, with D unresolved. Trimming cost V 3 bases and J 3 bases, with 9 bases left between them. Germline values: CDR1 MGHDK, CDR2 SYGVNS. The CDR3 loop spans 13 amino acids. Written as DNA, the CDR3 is TGTGCCAGCAGTGACGGTCTAGGCTACGAGCAGTACTTC. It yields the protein CASSDGLGYEQYF.

CDR3 region: CASSFYLSGQPQHF. The CDR3 DNA sequence: TGTGCCAGCAGTTTTTATCTCAGCGGTCAGCCCCAGCATTTT. This rearrangement joins TRBV28 to TRBJ1-5; no firm D call. Germline V CDR1 and CDR2: MDHEN, SYDVKM. Trimming removed 3 bases from V and 6 bases from J, with 12 bases in between. The CDR3 runs to 14 residues. Supplemented by reference TRBV28 and TRBJ1-5, the full variable domain reads DVKVTQSSRYLVKRTGEKVFLECVQDMDHENMFWYRQDPGLGLRLIYFSYDVKMKEKGDIPEGYSVSREKKERFSLILESASTNQTSMYLCASSFYLSGQPQHFGDGTRLSIL.

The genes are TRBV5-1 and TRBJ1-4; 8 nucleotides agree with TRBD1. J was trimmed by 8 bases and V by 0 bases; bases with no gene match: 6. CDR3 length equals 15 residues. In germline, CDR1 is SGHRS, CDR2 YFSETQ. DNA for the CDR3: TGCGCCAGCAGCTTGGCAGGGGGCATAAGGGAAAAACTGTTTTTT. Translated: CASSLAGGIREKLFF.

The CDR3 DNA reads TGTGCCAGCAGCTTCACAAGGGGCTACACAGATACGCAGTATTTT. It yields the protein CASSFTRGYTDTQYF. The V call is TRBV5-6, the J call TRBJ2-3, with D maybe TRBD1 (5 bases). Between the trimmed V and J ends, which lost 2 bases and 2 bases, there was a span of 12 bases. CDR3 length: 15 residues. Germline V gene data show CDR1 as SGHDT and CDR2 as YYEEEE.

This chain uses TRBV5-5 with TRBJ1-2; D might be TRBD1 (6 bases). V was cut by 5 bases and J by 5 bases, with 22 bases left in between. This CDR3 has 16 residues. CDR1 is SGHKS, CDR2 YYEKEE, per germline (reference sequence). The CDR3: CASSPNGGGVVYGYTF. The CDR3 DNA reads TGTGCCAGCAGTCCGAACGGAGGGGGGGTAGTGTATGGCTACACCTTC.

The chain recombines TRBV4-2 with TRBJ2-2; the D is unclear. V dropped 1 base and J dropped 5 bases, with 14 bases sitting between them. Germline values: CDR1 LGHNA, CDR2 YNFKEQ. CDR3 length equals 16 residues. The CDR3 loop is CASSQGLTPSTGELFF. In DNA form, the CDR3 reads TGTGCCAGCAGCCAAGGTCTAACTCCCTCAACCGGGGAGCTGTTTTTT.

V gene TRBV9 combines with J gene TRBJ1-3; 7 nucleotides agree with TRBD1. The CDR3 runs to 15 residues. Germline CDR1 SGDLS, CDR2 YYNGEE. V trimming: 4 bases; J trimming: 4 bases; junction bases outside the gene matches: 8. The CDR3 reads CASSLTGTAGNTIYF. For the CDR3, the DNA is TGTGCCAGCAGCCTAACCGGGACAGCCGGAAACACCATATATTTT.

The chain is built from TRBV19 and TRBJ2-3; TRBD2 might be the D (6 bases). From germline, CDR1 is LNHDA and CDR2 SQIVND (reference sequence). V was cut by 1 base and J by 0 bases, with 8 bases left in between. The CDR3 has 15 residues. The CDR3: CASSIGAGSTDTQYF. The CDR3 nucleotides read TGTGCCAGTAGTATAGGGGCGGGGAGCACAGATACGCAGTATTTT.